This T cell receptor (beta chain) was captured by sequencing in a study of cytomegalovirus exposure and HLA in healthy donors. Study-wide background: From HLA-typed donors, an early data release held roughly 89 million unique TCRs.

Looked up from germline, CDR1 is SNHLY and CDR2 is FYNNEI. There are 11 residues in the CDR3. V was shortened by 4 bases and J by 13 bases, with 13 bases between the two germline ends. Findings and limits, study-wide: As a later analysis showed, a missense DCLRE1C variant was linked to trimming of TCR beta V- and J-genes. Sequencing likely produced, as an artifact, a cluster of highly shared sequence variants. Another analysis was done later, and it associated roughly 15,000 TCR beta sequences with HLA alleles at 0.05 false discovery rate.

Regarding this clone: Its target is unknown.

A multiplex PCR was run with 60 Vbeta primers and 13 Jbeta primers. Repertoires were generated with immunoSEQ multiplex PCR, while TCRdb's copy carries only in-frame clones and drops some. The table lists 60,000 to 80,000 clones, about 81% of them singletons. The sample consisted of PBMCs. The J gene is TRBJ2-5, the V gene TRBV2; TRBD1 might be the D (5 bases). The receptor's source is a woman younger than 45 in good health and CMV-seronegative. CDR3 DNA sequence: TGTGCCAGCAGTGTGTTGGCAGGGTCGTACTTC. Translated, it gives CASSVLAGSYF.